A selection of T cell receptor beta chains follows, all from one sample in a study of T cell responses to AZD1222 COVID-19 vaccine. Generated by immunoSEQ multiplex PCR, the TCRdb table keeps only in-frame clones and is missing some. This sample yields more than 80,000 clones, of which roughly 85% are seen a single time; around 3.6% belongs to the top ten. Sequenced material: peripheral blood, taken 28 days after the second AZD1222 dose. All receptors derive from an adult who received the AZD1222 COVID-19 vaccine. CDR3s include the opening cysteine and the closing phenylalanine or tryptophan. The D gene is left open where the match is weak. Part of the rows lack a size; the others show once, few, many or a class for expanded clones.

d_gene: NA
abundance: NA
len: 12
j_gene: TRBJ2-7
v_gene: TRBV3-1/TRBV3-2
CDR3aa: CASSQGSYEQYF
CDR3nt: TGTGCCAGCAGCCAAGGGTCCTACGAGCAGTACTTC

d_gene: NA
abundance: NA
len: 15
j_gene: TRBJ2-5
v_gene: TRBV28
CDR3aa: CASSHLQTFEETQYF
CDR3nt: TGTGCCAGCAGTCACCTACAGACTTTCGAGGAGACCCAGTACTTC

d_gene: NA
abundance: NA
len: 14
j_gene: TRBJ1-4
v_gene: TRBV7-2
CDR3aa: CASSLEPADEKLFF
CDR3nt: TGTGCCAGCAGCTTAGAGCCGGCGGATGAAAAACTGTTTTTT

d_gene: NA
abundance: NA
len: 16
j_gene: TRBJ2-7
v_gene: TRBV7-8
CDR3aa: CASSPTRDSSSYEQYF
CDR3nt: TGTGCCAGCAGCCCGACCCGGGACTCGAGCTCCTACGAGCAGTACTTC

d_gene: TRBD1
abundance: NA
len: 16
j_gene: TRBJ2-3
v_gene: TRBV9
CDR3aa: CASSAPRGKRTDTQYF
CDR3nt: TGTGCCAGCAGCGCCCCCAGGGGGAAGCGAACAGATACGCAGTATTTT

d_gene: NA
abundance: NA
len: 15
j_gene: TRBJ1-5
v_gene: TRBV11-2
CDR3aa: CASSLSRGGNQPQHF
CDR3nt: TGTGCCAGCAGCTTATCTAGGGGGGGAAATCAGCCCCAGCATTTT

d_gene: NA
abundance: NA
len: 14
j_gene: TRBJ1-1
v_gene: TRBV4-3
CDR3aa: CASSQWPNNTEAFF
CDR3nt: TGCGCCAGCAGCCAATGGCCCAACAACACTGAAGCTTTCTTT

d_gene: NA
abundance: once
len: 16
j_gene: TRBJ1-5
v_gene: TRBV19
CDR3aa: CASSIIRQDLNQPQHF
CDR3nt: TGTGCCAGTAGTATCATCCGACAGGACCTCAATCAGCCCCAGCATTTT

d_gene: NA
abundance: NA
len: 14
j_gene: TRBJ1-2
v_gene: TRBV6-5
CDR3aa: CASSPGRSNYGYTF
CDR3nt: TGTGCCAGCAGTCCGGGACGGAGTAACTATGGCTACACCTTC

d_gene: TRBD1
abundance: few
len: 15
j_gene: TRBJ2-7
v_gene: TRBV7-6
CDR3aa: CASSLAGTGAYEQYF
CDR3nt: TGTGCCAGCAGCTTAGCCGGGACAGGGGCCTACGAGCAGTACTTC

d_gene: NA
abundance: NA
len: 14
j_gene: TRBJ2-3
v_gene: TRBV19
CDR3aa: CASSKGGAGDTQYF
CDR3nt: TGTGCCAGTAGTAAGGGGGGGGCCGGAGATACGCAGTATTTT

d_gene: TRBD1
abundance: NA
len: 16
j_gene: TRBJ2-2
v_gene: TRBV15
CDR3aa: CATSSRDRMTTGELFF
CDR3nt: TGTGCCACCAGCAGTCGGGACAGGATGACCACCGGGGAGCTGTTTTTT

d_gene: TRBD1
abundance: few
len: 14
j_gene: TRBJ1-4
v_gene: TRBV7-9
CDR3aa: CASSLGTVNEKLFF
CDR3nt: TGTGCCAGCAGCCTCGGGACAGTAAATGAAAAACTGTTTTTT

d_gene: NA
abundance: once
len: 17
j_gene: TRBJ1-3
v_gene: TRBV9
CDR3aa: CASSANSGVGSGNTIYF
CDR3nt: TGTGCCAGCAGCGCCAATTCCGGGGTCGGCTCTGGAAACACCATATATTTT

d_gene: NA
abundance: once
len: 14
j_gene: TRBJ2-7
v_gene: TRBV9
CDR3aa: CASTPQVNSYEQYF
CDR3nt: TGTGCCAGCACCCCTCAGGTCAACTCCTACGAGCAGTACTTC

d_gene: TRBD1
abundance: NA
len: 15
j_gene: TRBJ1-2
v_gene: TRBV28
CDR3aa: CASRQPGQGGNGYTF
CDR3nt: TGTGCCAGCAGACAGCCGGGACAGGGGGGTAATGGCTACACCTTC

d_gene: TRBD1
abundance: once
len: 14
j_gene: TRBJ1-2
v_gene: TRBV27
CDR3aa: CASSLQGANYGYTF
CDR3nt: TGTGCCAGCAGTTTACAGGGGGCGAACTATGGCTACACCTTC

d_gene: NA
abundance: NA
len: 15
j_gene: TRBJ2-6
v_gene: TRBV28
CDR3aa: CASSFGYSGANVLTF
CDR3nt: TGTGCCAGCAGTTTCGGATACTCTGGGGCCAACGTCCTGACTTTC

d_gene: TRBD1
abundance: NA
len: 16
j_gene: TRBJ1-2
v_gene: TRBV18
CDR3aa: CASSPPSDRANYGYTF
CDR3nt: TGTGCCAGCTCACCACCTTCGGACAGGGCCAACTATGGCTACACCTTC

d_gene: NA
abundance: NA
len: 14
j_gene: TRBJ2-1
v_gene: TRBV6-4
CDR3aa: CASSNTGYGNEQFF
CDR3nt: TGTGCCAGCAGTAATACAGGGTACGGGAATGAGCAGTTCTTC

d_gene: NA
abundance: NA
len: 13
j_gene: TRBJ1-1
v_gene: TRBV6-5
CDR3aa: CASRTNSDTEAFF
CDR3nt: TGTGCCAGCAGAACCAACAGTGACACTGAAGCTTTCTTT

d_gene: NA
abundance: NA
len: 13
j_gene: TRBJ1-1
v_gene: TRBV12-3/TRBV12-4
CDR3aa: CASKTTANTEAFF
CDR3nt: TGTGCCAGCAAGACGACGGCGAACACTGAAGCTTTCTTT

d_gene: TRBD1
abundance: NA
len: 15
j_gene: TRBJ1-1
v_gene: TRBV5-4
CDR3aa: CASSDRGQLNTEAFF
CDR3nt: TGTGCCAGCAGCGATCGGGGACAGTTGAACACTGAAGCTTTCTTT

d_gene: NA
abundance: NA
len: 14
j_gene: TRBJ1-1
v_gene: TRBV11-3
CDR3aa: CASSLGKGSTEAFF
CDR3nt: TGTGCCAGCAGCTTAGGAAAGGGTAGCACTGAAGCTTTCTTT

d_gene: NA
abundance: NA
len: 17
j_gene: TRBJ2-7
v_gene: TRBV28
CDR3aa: CASSLWRLRDRVYEQYF
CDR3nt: TGTGCCAGCAGTTTGTGGAGATTGAGGGACCGAGTCTACGAGCAGTACTTC

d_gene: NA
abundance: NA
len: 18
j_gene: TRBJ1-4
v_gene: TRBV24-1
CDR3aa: CATSDGGTPDVTNEKLFF
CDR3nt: TGTGCCACCAGTGATGGGGGGACACCCGATGTAACTAATGAAAAACTGTTTTTT

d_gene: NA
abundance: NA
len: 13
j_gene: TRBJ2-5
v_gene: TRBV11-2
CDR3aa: CASSLVGRETQYF
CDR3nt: TGTGCCAGCAGCTTAGTGGGGAGGGAGACCCAGTACTTC

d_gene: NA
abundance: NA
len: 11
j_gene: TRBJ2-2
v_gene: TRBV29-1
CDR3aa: CSVTLTGELFF
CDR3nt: TGCAGCGTGACACTCACCGGGGAGCTGTTTTTT

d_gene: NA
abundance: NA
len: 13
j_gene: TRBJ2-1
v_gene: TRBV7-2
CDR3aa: CASSVTGRDEQFF
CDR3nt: TGTGCCAGCAGCGTGACAGGGAGGGATGAGCAGTTCTTC

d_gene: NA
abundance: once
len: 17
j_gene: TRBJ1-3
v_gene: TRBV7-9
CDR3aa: CASSLVGGASSGNTIYF
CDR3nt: TGTGCCAGCAGCTTAGTCGGGGGCGCGAGCTCTGGAAACACCATATATTTT

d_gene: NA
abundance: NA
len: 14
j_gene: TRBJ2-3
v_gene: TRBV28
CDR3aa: CASSFTAGTDTQYF
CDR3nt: TGTGCCAGCAGTTTTACAGCGGGCACAGATACGCAGTATTTT

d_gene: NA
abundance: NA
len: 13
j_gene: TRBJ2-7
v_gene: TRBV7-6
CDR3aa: CASSSDASYEQYF
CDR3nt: TGTGCCAGCAGCTCGGACGCTTCCTACGAGCAGTACTTC

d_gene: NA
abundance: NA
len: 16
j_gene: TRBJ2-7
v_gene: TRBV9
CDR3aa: CASSPQGGSALYEQYF
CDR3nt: TGTGCCAGCAGCCCTCAGGGGGGTTCGGCTCTCTACGAGCAGTACTTC

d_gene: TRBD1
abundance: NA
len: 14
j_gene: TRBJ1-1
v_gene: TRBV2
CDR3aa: CASRDRDYWTEAFF
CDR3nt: TGTGCCAGCAGGGACAGGGACTATTGGACTGAAGCTTTCTTT

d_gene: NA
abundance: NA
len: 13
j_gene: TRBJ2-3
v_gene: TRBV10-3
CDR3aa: CAISDQEYGTQYF
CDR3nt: TGTGCCATCAGTGACCAAGAGTACGGTACGCAGTATTTT

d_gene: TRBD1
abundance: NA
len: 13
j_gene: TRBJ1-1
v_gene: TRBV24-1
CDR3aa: CATRETGWTEAFF
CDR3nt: TGTGCCACCAGGGAGACAGGGTGGACTGAAGCTTTCTTT

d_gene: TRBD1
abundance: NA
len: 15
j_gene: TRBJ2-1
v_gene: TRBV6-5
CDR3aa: CASSYRDRDYNEQFF
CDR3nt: TGTGCCAGCAGTTACCGGGACAGGGACTACAATGAGCAGTTCTTC

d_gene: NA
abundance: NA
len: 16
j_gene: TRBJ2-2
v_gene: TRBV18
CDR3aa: CASSPEGQGGTGELFF
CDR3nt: TGTGCCAGCTCACCAGAGGGCCAGGGGGGCACCGGGGAGCTGTTTTTT

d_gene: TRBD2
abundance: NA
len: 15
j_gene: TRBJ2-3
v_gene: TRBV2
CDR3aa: CASSELAGLTDTQYF
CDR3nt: TGTGCCAGCAGTGAATTAGCGGGCCTCACAGATACGCAGTATTTT

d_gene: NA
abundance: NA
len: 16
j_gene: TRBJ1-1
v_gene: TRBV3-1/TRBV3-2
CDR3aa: CASSQDARPGGTEAFF
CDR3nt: TGTGCCAGCAGCCAAGATGCCAGACCCGGGGGCACTGAAGCTTTCTTT

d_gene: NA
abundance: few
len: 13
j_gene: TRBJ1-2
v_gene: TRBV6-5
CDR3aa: CASRPGPHYGYTF
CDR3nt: TGTGCCAGCAGGCCTGGACCCCACTATGGCTACACCTTC

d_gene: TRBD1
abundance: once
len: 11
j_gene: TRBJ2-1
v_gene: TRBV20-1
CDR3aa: CSAGQGGEQFF
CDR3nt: TGCAGTGCTGGACAAGGGGGCGAGCAGTTCTTC

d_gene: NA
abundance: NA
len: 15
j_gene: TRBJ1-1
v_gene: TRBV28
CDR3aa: CATYTGGYPRTEAFF
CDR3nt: TGTGCCACCTACACGGGCGGTTATCCAAGGACTGAAGCTTTCTTT

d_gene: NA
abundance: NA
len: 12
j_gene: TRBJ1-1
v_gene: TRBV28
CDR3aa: CASSSVGGEAFF
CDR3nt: TGTGCCAGCAGTTCGGTGGGCGGTGAAGCTTTCTTT

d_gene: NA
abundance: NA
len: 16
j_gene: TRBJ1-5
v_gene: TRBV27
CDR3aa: CASSPRTTYSNQPQHF
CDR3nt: TGTGCCAGCAGTCCCCGAACTACGTATAGCAATCAGCCCCAGCATTTT

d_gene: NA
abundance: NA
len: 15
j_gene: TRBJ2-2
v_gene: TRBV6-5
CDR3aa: CASSYSGGPAGELFF
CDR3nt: TGTGCCAGCAGTTACTCGGGGGGTCCCGCCGGGGAGCTGTTTTTT

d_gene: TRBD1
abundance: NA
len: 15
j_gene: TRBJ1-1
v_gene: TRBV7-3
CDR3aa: CASSLTAGGNTEAFF
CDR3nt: TGTGCCAGCAGCTTAACGGCAGGGGGCAACACTGAAGCTTTCTTT

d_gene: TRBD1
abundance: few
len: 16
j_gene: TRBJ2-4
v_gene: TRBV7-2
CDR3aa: CASSVPTSGGKNIQYF
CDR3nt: TGTGCCAGCAGCGTCCCGACCTCAGGGGGCAAAAACATTCAGTACTTC